This entry concerns a single TCR beta chain. Its specificity is not known. Use of 60 Vbeta and 13 Jbeta primers characterized the PCR. The authors' processing: Unique TCR beta chains totaled some 80 million in a later count, with approximately 11 million of them shared. TCRdb's table, derived via immunoSEQ multiplex PCR, lists solely in-frame clones and lacks some. The V and J calls and clone size come from that table; D and trimming were worked out from the DNA. The sample includes 60,000 to 85,000 clones, around 80% of them seen just once. This sample was taken from a study of cytomegalovirus exposure and HLA in healthy donors. Study-level findings and limits: Later genetic work tied a missense DCLRE1C variant to beta-chain V and J trimming. In vitro experiments confirmed that a few CMV-associated chains were specific for CMV antigens. Highly shared variants forming one cluster were likely a sequencing artifact.

Sequencing used PBMCs. The receptor was derived from a man in his 70s in good health and CMV-seropositive.

The CDR3 sequence: CASIGGTGSASGSYEQYF. In nucleotides, the CDR3 is TGTGCCAGCATTGGGGGGACAGGGTCGGCTAGCGGGAGCTACGAGCAGTACTTC. V and J are TRBV16 and TRBJ2-7; TRBD2 might be the D (10 bases). V lost 7 bases to trimming and J lost 3 bases, with 28 bases between them. Germline CDR1 is KGHSY and CDR2 is FQNENV. The CDR3 runs to 18 residues.